The rows below give T cell receptor beta chains drawn from one sample of a study of CD8+ T cells in alopecia areata. Clones were read by immunoSEQ multiplex PCR, and TCRdb kept only the in-frame ones, dropping some. The table includes around 70,000 clones, 25% to 35% detected once. Material: CD8+ T cells sorted from blood, obtained at week 4, from a patient treated with tofacitinib. These receptors originate from a human donor with alopecia areata. CDR3s include the opening cysteine and the closing phenylalanine or tryptophan. A D gene is named only where the DNA matches it firmly. Expanded clones get a size class; other rows say once, few or many, or leave the size out.

j_call,clone_size,d_call,v_call,cdr3_aa,cdr3_nt
TRBJ1-1,few,NA,TRBV30,CACGQHTEAFF,TGTGCCTGCGGACAGCACACTGAAGCTTTCTTT
TRBJ2-7,NA,TRBD2,TRBV19,CASSIETSGSYEQYF,TGTGCCAGTAGTATAGAGACTAGCGGGAGTTACGAGCAGTACTTC
TRBJ2-2,few,TRBD1,TRBV29-1,CSVDVRQGEAGELFF,TGCAGCGTTGACGTTCGACAGGGAGAGGCCGGGGAGCTGTTTTTT
TRBJ2-1,NA,TRBD2,TRBV25-1,CASSEGGSSSYNEQFF,TGTGCCAGCAGTGAAGGCGGGAGCAGCTCCTACAATGAGCAGTTCTTC
TRBJ2-2,medium-sized,NA,TRBV27,CASSGYLSQGNTGELFF,TGTGCCAGCAGTGGCTACCTTAGCCAAGGGAACACCGGGGAGCTGTTTTTT
TRBJ2-1,NA,TRBD2,TRBV25-1,CALSGRGIEQFF,TGTGCCCTTAGCGGGAGAGGAATTGAGCAGTTCTTC
TRBJ2-1,NA,NA,TRBV10-1,CASSGPGALGEQFF,TGCGCCAGCAGCGGTCCGGGAGCTCTGGGTGAGCAGTTCTTC
TRBJ2-7,few,NA,TRBV7-9,CASSRDYEQYF,TGTGCCAGCAGTCGAGACTACGAGCAGTACTTC
TRBJ2-1,few,NA,TRBV5-5,CASSHDSIYNEQFF,TGTGCCAGCAGCCATGACTCAATTTACAATGAGCAGTTCTTC
TRBJ2-4,NA,NA,TRBV29-1,CSVRLRNIQYF,TGCAGCGTTAGATTAAGAAACATTCAGTACTTC
TRBJ2-7,NA,TRBD2,TRBV5-1,CASSWEGREPLF,TGCGCCAGCAGCTGGGAAGGGCGGGAGCCTCTATTC
TRBJ2-7,NA,NA,TRBV7-9,CASTPLGLEQYF,TGTGCCAGCACCCCGCTTGGCCTCGAGCAGTACTTC
TRBJ2-7,NA,TRBD1,TRBV29-1,CSVEGQGFGEQYF,TGCAGCGTTGAAGGACAGGGTTTTGGGGAGCAGTACTTC
TRBJ1-1,NA,TRBD1,TRBV4-1,CASSQALQGVGTEAFF,TGCGCCAGCAGCCAAGCACTACAGGGGGTGGGTACTGAAGCTTTCTTT
TRBJ1-1,few,NA,TRBV28,CASSFLTHTEAFF,TGTGCCAGCAGTTTTCTGACCCACACTGAAGCTTTCTTT
TRBJ2-7,NA,TRBD1,TRBV5-6,CASSLAQGENEQYF,TGTGCCAGCAGCTTGGCCCAGGGGGAGAACGAGCAGTACTTC
TRBJ2-5,NA,NA,TRBV30,CAWRQIWETQYF,TGTGCCTGGAGGCAGATTTGGGAGACCCAGTACTTC
TRBJ2-5,NA,NA,TRBV29-1,CSVMGGEETQYF,TGCAGCGTTATGGGGGGCGAAGAGACCCAGTACTTC
TRBJ1-1,NA,TRBD1,TRBV2,CASVTGIPEAFF,TGTGCCAGCGTGACAGGGATCCCTGAAGCTTTCTTT
TRBJ2-3,NA,TRBD2,TRBV30,CAWTPSGRSGSTDTQYF,TGTGCCTGGACGCCTAGCGGGAGGTCCGGGAGCACAGATACGCAGTATTTT
TRBJ2-5,NA,NA,TRBV6-6,CASSYSGRGETQYF,TGTGCCAGCAGTTACTCAGGCAGGGGAGAGACCCAGTACTTC
TRBJ1-4,NA,NA,TRBV27,CASRAGPEKLFF,TGTGCCAGCAGGGCGGGGCCTGAAAAACTGTTTTTT
TRBJ1-4,NA,NA,TRBV27,CASSRYNPQGSPNEKLFF,TGTGCCAGCAGTCGCTACAACCCGCAGGGGAGCCCTAATGAAAAACTGTTTTTT
TRBJ2-3,few,NA,TRBV29-1,CSVVVHTGYPDTQYF,TGCAGCGTTGTCGTCCATACAGGGTATCCAGATACGCAGTATTTT
TRBJ1-2,NA,TRBD1,TRBV30,CACLSDRVNYGYTF,TGTGCCTGCCTCTCGGACAGGGTTAACTATGGCTACACCTTC
TRBJ1-1,NA,NA,TRBV7-6,CASSQTGLEAFF,TGTGCCAGCAGCCAGACAGGCCTCGAAGCTTTCTTT
TRBJ1-5,few,NA,TRBV1,CTSSYRSLWQHF,TGCACCAGCAGTTACAGGTCACTCTGGCAGCATTTT
TRBJ1-5,NA,NA,TRBV4-3,CASSQDGGGNQPQHF,TGCGCCAGCAGCCAAGACGGGGGTGGCAATCAGCCCCAGCATTTT
TRBJ2-3,NA,NA,TRBV29-1,CSEASETDTQYF,TGCAGCGAGGCTAGCGAAACAGATACGCAGTATTTT
TRBJ2-7,few,NA,TRBV29-1,CSGVLGFEQYF,TGCAGCGGGGTGTTGGGGTTCGAGCAGTACTTC
TRBJ1-5,NA,NA,TRBV5-6,CASSLAAGSSNQPQHF,TGTGCCAGCAGCTTGGCGGCGGGATCTAGCAATCAGCCCCAGCATTTT
TRBJ2-7,NA,NA,TRBV18,CASSPPGAYEQYF,TGTGCCAGCTCACCACCTGGCGCCTACGAGCAGTACTTC
TRBJ2-7,few,NA,TRBV4-1,CASSQGTGPYEQYF,TGCGCCAGCAGCCAAGGAACAGGGCCCTACGAGCAGTACTTC
TRBJ1-5,NA,NA,TRBV13,CASSEGGQPQHF,TGTGCCAGCAGCGAGGGGGGGCAGCCCCAGCATTTT
TRBJ2-2,NA,NA,TRBV7-9,CASSFGGELFF,TGTGCCAGCAGCTTCGGCGGGGAGCTGTTTTTT
TRBJ2-1,NA,TRBD2,TRBV5-1,CASRLAGGYNEQFF,TGCGCCAGCAGGCTAGCGGGAGGTTACAATGAGCAGTTCTTC
TRBJ2-2,NA,TRBD2,TRBV29-1,CSVVASGMSYTGELFF,TGCAGCGTTGTGGCTAGCGGGATGTCGTACACCGGGGAGCTGTTTTTT
TRBJ2-1,NA,TRBD2,TRBV4-3,CASSPGWASGNEQFF,TGCGCCAGCAGCCCGGGGTGGGCTAGCGGCAATGAGCAGTTCTTC
TRBJ2-1,NA,NA,TRBV9,CASSVAGAGHNEQFF,TGTGCCAGCAGCGTAGCTGGGGCAGGACACAATGAGCAGTTCTTC
TRBJ1-5,few,NA,TRBV6-1,CASSEFSNQPQHF,TGTGCCAGCAGTGAATTTAGCAATCAGCCCCAGCATTTT
TRBJ2-4,few,NA,TRBV9,CASSVGQDNPKNIQYF,TGTGCCAGCAGCGTAGGTCAGGACAATCCCAAAAACATTCAGTACTTC
TRBJ2-7,few,NA,TRBV30,CAWSVGYEQYF,TGTGCCTGGAGTGTTGGCTACGAGCAGTACTTC
TRBJ1-1,NA,NA,TRBV4-1,CASSQDGLLLNTEAFF,TGCGCCAGCAGCCAAGATGGGTTGTTGCTGAACACTGAAGCTTTCTTT
TRBJ2-2,NA,TRBD1,TRBV29-1,CSVETGEDTGELFF,TGCAGCGTAGAGACAGGGGAAGACACCGGGGAGCTGTTTTTT
TRBJ2-1,NA,TRBD1,TRBV2,CASSFDRVSGHNEQFF,TGTGCCAGCAGCTTCGACAGGGTCAGCGGCCACAATGAGCAGTTCTTC
TRBJ2-3,NA,NA,TRBV29-1,CSVRLLSTDTQYF,TGCAGCGTTAGGCTCCTTTCCACAGATACGCAGTATTTT
TRBJ1-2,NA,NA,TRBV5-1,CASSLERGWGYTF,TGCGCCAGCAGCTTGGAGCGGGGCTGGGGCTACACCTTC
TRBJ2-1,few,NA,TRBV29-1,CSVEGQGRRNEQFF,TGCAGCGTTGAAGGGCAGGGTCGTCGTAATGAGCAGTTCTTC
TRBJ2-1,NA,TRBD2,TRBV29-1,CSVGGLAGASEQFF,TGCAGCGTTGGGGGACTAGCGGGAGCATCGGAGCAGTTCTTC
TRBJ2-7,many,TRBD1,TRBV14,CASSLGTGVYEQYF,TGTGCCAGCAGCCTCGGGACAGGGGTCTACGAGCAGTACTTC